These 14 T cell receptor beta chains originate from one sample sequenced in a study of T cells in Graves' hyperthyroidism and ophthalmopathy. Amplified TCR beta CDR3 regions derived from RNA transcripts. The HTBI set primed first-round TCR CDR3 RT-PCR. TCRdb reanalysed the multiplex PCR reads using MiXCR and keeps one entry per CDR3 protein. The data contain about 690,000 distinct CDR3 sequences, 15% to 20% of them singletons. What was sequenced was blood. These receptor sequences come from a man in his fifties with Graves' hyperthyroidism.

The chain carries TRBV18 and TRBJ1-4; D gene ambiguous. This CDR3 contains 13 residues. Germline loops: CDR1 KGHSH, CDR2 LQKENI. Trimming cost V 4 bases and J 3 bases, with 6 bases left between them. The CDR3 DNA is TGTGCCAGCTCACGAGTCCCTAATGAAAAACTGTTTTTT. It is translated as CASSRVPNEKLFF. Looking up the rest from reference TRBV18 and TRBJ1-4 gives the full variable domain: NAGVMQNPRHLVRRRGQEARLRCSPMKGHSHVYWYRQLPEEGLKFMVYLQKENIIDESGMPKERFSAEFPKEGPSILRIQQVVRGDSAAYFCASSRVPNEKLFFGSGTQLSVL.

This clonotype was seen ten or more times. This chain connects TRBV29-1 to TRBJ2-1; D not resolved. The V gene lost 7 bases and the J gene lost 3 bases, with 10 bases spanning the gap. The CDR3 contains 12 residues. Germline CDR1 reads SQVTM; CDR2 reads ANQGSEA. The CDR3 sequence: CSGGFYYNEQFF. In DNA form, the CDR3 reads TGCAGCGGTGGTTTTTACTACAATGAGCAGTTCTTC.

J is TRBJ2-1 and V is TRBV19; D is undetermined. The ends were cut back, 3 bases at V and 5 bases at J, with 11 bases in the middle. The CDR3 spans 14 residues. Germline CDR1 LNHDA, CDR2 SQIVND (reference sequence). CDR3 nucleotides: TGTGCCAGTAGTATCCTAGGAAGCCACAATGAGCAGTTCTTC. Its protein product is CASSILGSHNEQFF. Combining the CDR3 with reference TRBV19 and TRBJ2-1 gives the whole variable domain DGGITQSPKYLFRKEGQNVTLSCEQNLNHDAMYWYRQDPGQGLRLIYYSQIVNDFQKGDIAEGYSVSREKKESFPLTVTSAQKNPTAFYLCASSILGSHNEQFFGPGTRLTVL.

The rearrangement links TRBV20-1 to TRBJ2-1, with 10 bases aligning to TRBD2. This CDR3 spans 17 amino acids. J gave up 1 base and V 1 base, and 7 bases lay outside the gene matches. Germline CDR1 is DFQATT and CDR2 is SNEGSKA (reference sequence). CDR3: CSARVASGSRSYNEQFF. The CDR3 DNA follows: TGCAGTGCTAGAGTAGCTAGCGGGAGCCGTTCCTACAATGAGCAGTTCTTC.

The rearrangement joins TRBV28 to TRBJ2-3; the D gene is possibly TRBD1 (7 bases). The germline V gene has CDR1 MDHEN and CDR2 SYDVKM. The CDR3 has 14 residues. V gave up 7 bases and J gave up 11 bases, with 22 bases separating them. The CDR3 region is CASIRGDSPIMQYF. The DNA of the CDR3 is TGTGCCAGCATACGCGGGGACAGCCCAATCATGCAGTATTTT.

The rearrangement links TRBV5-1 to TRBJ2-7, with 11 bases matching TRBD2. The trim removed 0 bases at V and 2 bases at J, leaving 4 bases unmatched. Germline CDR1 and CDR2: SGHRS and YFSETQ. CDR3 length equals 16 residues. The CDR3: CASSLGTSGPAYEQYF. CDR3 nucleotide sequence: TGCGCCAGCAGCTTGGGGACTAGCGGGCCGGCCTACGAGCAGTACTTC.

The V gene is TRBV6-2 or TRBV6-3, the J gene TRBJ2-3; a weak D match, TRBD2 (5 bases). CDR3 length: 16 amino acids. V lost 2 bases and J lost 2, with 14 bases in between. Germline CDR1 reads MNHEY; CDR2 reads SVGEGT. This CDR3 is CASSYGADGDTDTQYF. CDR3 DNA sequence: TGTGCCAGCAGTTACGGAGCGGACGGGGACACAGATACGCAGTATTTT.

This clonotype has ten or more counts. This chain joins TRBV11-2 and TRBJ2-7; TRBD2 agrees at 10 bases. The V segment lost 2 bases and the J segment 6 bases; nucleotides outside the gene matches: 7. CDR1 and CDR2 from the germline V gene are SGHAT and FQNNGV. The CDR3 covers 15 residues. In DNA, the CDR3 is TGTGCCAGCAGCTTACAGCGGGAGGGCCTCTCCGAGCAGTACTTC. Translation: CASSLQREGLSEQYF. The full variable domain, in which reference TRBV11-2 and TRBJ2-7 provide the parts outside the CDR3, is EAGVAQSPRYKIIEKRQSVAFWCNPISGHATLYWYQQILGQGPKLLIQFQNNGVVDDSQLPKDRFSAERLKGVDSTLKIQPAKLEDSAVYLCASSLQREGLSEQYFGPGTRLTVT.

This clonotype was observed many times. The V call is TRBV28, the J call TRBJ1-1; 10 nucleotides agree with TRBD1. V gave up 6 bases and J gave up 0 bases; unmatched junction bases: 1. The germline CDR1 and CDR2 sequences are MDHEN and SYDVKM. The CDR3 covers 14 residues. The CDR3 region has the DNA TGTGCCAGCAGGACAGGGGGCATGAACACTGAAGCTTTCTTT. Its translation: CASRTGGMNTEAFF.

This clonotype has a count of ten or more. The rearrangement links TRBV28 to TRBJ1-2; 9 nucleotides align to TRBD1. V shed 8 bases, J shed 0 bases, and the junction held 7 bases outside the gene matches. This CDR3 has 15 residues. Germline CDR1 and CDR2: MDHEN and SYDVKM. CDR3: CASRDRGIANYGYTF. In nucleotides, the CDR3 is TGTGCCAGCCGAGACAGGGGGATAGCTAACTATGGCTACACCTTC.

A few counts support this clonotype. The rearrangement links TRBV4-1 to TRBJ2-1; D might be TRBD2 (5 bases). The germline V and J ends were trimmed by 0 bases and 13 bases, with 13 bases remaining between them. Germline CDR1 is MGHRA and CDR2 is YSYEKL. The CDR3 totals 13 residues. CDR3 sequence: CASSQDMTKRQFF. DNA for the CDR3: TGCGCCAGCAGCCAAGATATGACTAAGCGTCAGTTCTTC.

This clonotype was counted many times. The rearrangement joins TRBV12-3 or TRBV12-4 to TRBJ1-5; TRBD1 is a possible D gene (5 bases). The V end was cut by 6 bases, the J end by 4 bases, with 13 bases between. The CDR3 consists of 14 residues. CDR3 bases: TGTGCCAGCAGGCGTTCGGGGGGAAATCAGCCCCAGCATTTT. This encodes CASRRSGGNQPQHF.

As for this clonotype: This could be a read error, since a much larger clone is one nucleotide away. In DNA form, the CDR3 reads TGTGCCAGCAGCTCCCGGACAGGGGGCACCTCTCTCACAGATAGGCAGTATTTT. Translated: CASSSRTGGTSLTDRQYF. This sequence joins TRBV7-9 and TRBJ2-3; 11 nucleotides agree with TRBD1. Germline CDR1 and CDR2: SEHNR and FQNEAQ (reference sequence). This CDR3 is built from 18 residues.

The chain couples TRBV6-2 or TRBV6-3 to TRBJ2-5; 8 nucleotides match TRBD1. Germline V gives CDR1 MNHEY, CDR2 SVGEGT. V was pared by 6 bases and J by 5 bases, with 11 bases of the junction left unmatched. The CDR3 extends over 15 amino acids. CDR3 sequence: CASSPRTGYVETQYF. CDR3 nucleotides: TGTGCCAGCAGCCCTAGGACAGGGTATGTCGAGACCCAGTACTTC.